This is a list of T cell receptor beta chains from one sample in a study of blood T cell repertoires in COVID-19. Some clones are missing from TCRdb's copy, which holds only in-frame ones; the method was immunoSEQ multiplex PCR. The sample carries tens of thousands of clones, 86% recorded once. Sequencing was performed on peripheral blood. These receptors originate from a man in his 60s with acute or convalescent COVID-19. Each CDR3 is given with its conserved first and last residue. The D gene is left open where the match is weak. Some rows mark clone size as missing; the rest say once, few, many or name a class of expanded clone.

v_gene: TRBV6-5
j_gene: TRBJ1-3
d_gene: TRBD1
abundance: NA
CDR3nt: TGTGCCAGCAGGAACAGGGGAGGAGGAAACACCATATATTTT
CDR3aa: CASRNRGGGNTIYF

v_gene: TRBV2
j_gene: TRBJ1-2
d_gene: TRBD1
abundance: once
CDR3nt: TGTGCCAGCAGTATCCCGACAGGGGATGGCTACACCTTC
CDR3aa: CASSIPTGDGYTF

v_gene: TRBV15
j_gene: TRBJ1-5
d_gene: TRBD1
abundance: NA
CDR3nt: TGTGCCACCAGCAGAGATCTAGGACAGGGGTTTCAGCCCCAGCATTTT
CDR3aa: CATSRDLGQGFQPQHF

v_gene: TRBV7-8
j_gene: TRBJ2-2
d_gene: TRBD2
abundance: NA
CDR3nt: TGTGCCAGCAGCCTAAGGACTAGCGGGAACACCGGGGAGCTGTTTTTT
CDR3aa: CASSLRTSGNTGELFF

v_gene: TRBV15
j_gene: TRBJ1-3
d_gene: NA
abundance: NA
CDR3nt: TGTGCCACCAGCAGAGATGGAGGAGGGTACTCTGGAAACACCATATATTTT
CDR3aa: CATSRDGGGYSGNTIYF

v_gene: TRBV19
j_gene: TRBJ1-2
d_gene: TRBD1
abundance: NA
CDR3nt: TGTGCCAGTAGCACGACAATTCTTCCGGGACAGGAACTGGGCTACACCTTC
CDR3aa: CASSTTILPGQELGYTF

v_gene: TRBV30
j_gene: TRBJ2-7
d_gene: TRBD1
abundance: NA
CDR3nt: TGTGCCTGGAGTCGGCAGGGGGCAGGCGAGCAGTACTTC
CDR3aa: CAWSRQGAGEQYF

v_gene: TRBV7-8
j_gene: TRBJ1-4
d_gene: NA
abundance: NA
CDR3nt: TGTGCCAGCAGGGGTCAGGGCAAGGAAAAACTGTTTTTT
CDR3aa: CASRGQGKEKLFF

v_gene: TRBV30
j_gene: TRBJ1-2
d_gene: NA
abundance: NA
CDR3nt: TGTGCCTGGAGTGTACTAGGGGGGGTACAGGGTGGCTACACCTTC
CDR3aa: CAWSVLGGVQGGYTF

v_gene: TRBV3-1/TRBV3-2
j_gene: TRBJ1-2
d_gene: TRBD1
abundance: NA
CDR3nt: TGTGCCAGCAGCCCCGGACAGGGCTATGGCTACACCTTC
CDR3aa: CASSPGQGYGYTF

v_gene: TRBV7-2
j_gene: TRBJ2-2
d_gene: TRBD2
abundance: NA
CDR3nt: TGTGCCAGCAGCTCCGGGGGGGCTAACACCGGGGAGCTGTTTTTT
CDR3aa: CASSSGGANTGELFF

v_gene: TRBV19
j_gene: TRBJ1-1
d_gene: NA
abundance: few
CDR3nt: TGTGCCAGTAGTATAGAATTCGGGAACACTGAAGCTTTCTTT
CDR3aa: CASSIEFGNTEAFF

v_gene: TRBV18
j_gene: TRBJ2-5
d_gene: TRBD1
abundance: NA
CDR3nt: TGTGCCAGCTCACAAGGGACAGGGGAGACCCAGTACTTC
CDR3aa: CASSQGTGETQYF

v_gene: TRBV3-1/TRBV3-2
j_gene: TRBJ1-4
d_gene: TRBD1
abundance: NA
CDR3nt: TGTGCCAGCAGCCAGGCAACAGGGGGAAATGAAAAACTGTTTTTT
CDR3aa: CASSQATGGNEKLFF

v_gene: TRBV28
j_gene: TRBJ1-2
d_gene: NA
abundance: NA
CDR3nt: TGTGCCAGCACCCAACAGGATAACTATGGCTACACCTTC
CDR3aa: CASTQQDNYGYTF

v_gene: TRBV6-5
j_gene: TRBJ2-7
d_gene: TRBD2
abundance: NA
CDR3nt: TGTGCCACCGCTACAGAGCGGGGCTACGAGCAGTACTTC
CDR3aa: CATATERGYEQYF

v_gene: TRBV10-3
j_gene: TRBJ1-5
d_gene: NA
abundance: NA
CDR3nt: TGTGCCATCAGGACCGACAGGAATCAGCCCCAGCATTTT
CDR3aa: CAIRTDRNQPQHF

v_gene: TRBV21-1
j_gene: TRBJ1-5
d_gene: NA
abundance: NA
CDR3nt: TGTGCCAGCAGCCCCCGGGACAGACTTCCCTATAGCAATCAGCCCCAGCATTTT
CDR3aa: CASSPRDRLPYSNQPQHF

v_gene: TRBV5-1
j_gene: TRBJ2-1
d_gene: TRBD2
abundance: NA
CDR3nt: TGCGCCAGCACCCTGGTGCCGGGACTAAAAATCCGAAGTGAGCAGTTCTTC
CDR3aa: CASTLVPGLKIRSEQFF

v_gene: TRBV19
j_gene: TRBJ2-5
d_gene: TRBD2
abundance: NA
CDR3nt: TGTGCCAGTAGGGACGGGGGGGGAGAGACCCAGTACTTC
CDR3aa: CASRDGGGETQYF

v_gene: TRBV5-6
j_gene: TRBJ1-6
d_gene: NA
abundance: NA
CDR3nt: TGTGCCAGCAGCCCGGGACTCGTAGATTCACCCCTCCACTTT
CDR3aa: CASSPGLVDSPLHF

v_gene: TRBV7-2
j_gene: TRBJ2-1
d_gene: TRBD2
abundance: NA
CDR3nt: TGTGCCAGCAGCTTAGGGGGTGCGGGGGAGTTCTTC
CDR3aa: CASSLGGAGEFF

v_gene: TRBV9
j_gene: TRBJ2-3
d_gene: TRBD2
abundance: NA
CDR3nt: TGTGCCAGCAGCGTAGGCGGCGGGGGGTCAGATACGCAGTATTTT
CDR3aa: CASSVGGGGSDTQYF

v_gene: TRBV9
j_gene: TRBJ2-1
d_gene: NA
abundance: NA
CDR3nt: TGTGCCAGCAGCGGCTACCTCTACAATGAGCAGTTCTTC
CDR3aa: CASSGYLYNEQFF

v_gene: TRBV5-4
j_gene: TRBJ2-5
d_gene: TRBD2
abundance: NA
CDR3nt: TGTGCCAGCAGCGGGGGGGGACTAGCGAAGTGGGAGACCCAGTACTTC
CDR3aa: CASSGGGLAKWETQYF

v_gene: TRBV12-3/TRBV12-4
j_gene: TRBJ1-6
d_gene: NA
abundance: NA
CDR3nt: TGTGCCAGCAGTTTAGGGGCCACCCTCCACTTT
CDR3aa: CASSLGATLHF